This paragraph covers one T cell receptor (beta chain) sequence. These data come from a study of T cell changes during pregnancy in multiple sclerosis. Clones were sequenced by immunoSEQ multiplex PCR, and TCRdb holds only the in-frame ones, with some missing. Among approximately 30,000 clones, about 89% were seen once, and the ten largest hold 11%. This CDR3 is built from 14 residues. The V end lost 1 base, the J end lost 5 bases, and 11 bases lay between the germline ends. Germline-derived CDR1 and CDR2 are SGHTA and FQGNSA. This TCR derives from a female donor with multiple sclerosis, enrolled in a pregnancy study. Sequences were derived from CD8+ T cells from peripheral blood mononuclear cells, sampled in the third trimester of pregnancy. The V and J genes are TRBV7-2 and TRBJ1-2, with a weak D call TRBD1 (5 bases). The CDR3 bases are TGTGCCAGCAGCTTAGGTGGGGGGGATTATGGCTACACCTTC. It translates to CASSLGGGDYGYTF.